Following are 5 T cell receptor beta chains from one sample sequenced in a study of CD8 T cells in ankylosing spondylitis. The study, taken as a whole, reports: Among TCR beta sequences, a motif of under ten highly homologous variants appeared characteristic of ankylosing spondylitis blood.

TCRdb processed the 5' RACE reads anew with MiXCR; each CDR3 protein has one entry. The sample shows around 490,000 distinct CDR3 sequences, less than 6% of them seen only once. Antigen specificity for these receptors is unknown. The sequenced sample consisted of blood, either unsorted or a sorted T cell fraction (not recorded which). These receptors were collected from a male donor with ankylosing spondylitis.

This clonotype was observed many times. This chain connects TRBV24-1 to TRBJ1-1; D is undetermined. Germline V gives CDR1 KGHDR, CDR2 SFDVKD. Trimming shortened V by 0 bases and J by 6 bases, and 10 bases separated the two germline ends. This CDR3 has 14 amino acids. The CDR3 DNA follows: TGTGCCACCAGTGATTTGGCAACGGGATCTGAAGCTTTCTTT. Its protein is CATSDLATGSEAFF.

This clonotype was detected many times. The chain is built from TRBV27 and TRBJ2-7; 7 bases line up with TRBD1. CDR3 length: 15 amino acids. Looked up from germline, CDR1 is MNHEY and CDR2 is SMNVEV (reference sequence). The ends lost 2 bases at V and 0 bases at J; junction bases unmatched: 4. The CDR3 coding sequence is TGTGCCAGCAGTTTAGGGACAGCCACCTCCTACGAGCAGTACTTC. Translation: CASSLGTATSYEQYF.

This chain links TRBV4-2 with TRBJ2-1; the D call may be TRBD1 or TRBD2 (5 bases each). The CDR3 loop spans 18 amino acids. Trimming stripped 1 base from V and 4 bases from J, with 20 bases between. Germline CDR1 reads LGHNA; CDR2 reads YNFKEQ. CDR3 amino acids: CASSQAHYRDAGYNEQFF. The DNA for the CDR3 is TGTGCCAGCAGCCAAGCTCACTACCGGGACGCAGGTTACAATGAGCAGTTCTTC.

At least ten counts were recorded for this clonotype. J is TRBJ1-2 and V is TRBV7-8; D gene unclear. Germline V gene sequence: CDR1 SGHVS, CDR2 FQNEAQ. With 3 bases removed from V and 5 bases from J, the gap between germline ends came to 10 bases. The CDR3 consists of 13 residues. This chain's CDR3 is CASSFGPEYGYTF. The CDR3 coding sequence is TGTGCCAGCAGCTTCGGGCCTGAGTATGGCTACACCTTC.

This clonotype has ten or more counts. The gene calls are TRBV29-1 and TRBJ2-1; D is unclear. The CDR3 spans 14 residues. The germline gives CDR1 SQVTM, CDR2 ANQGSEA. Trimming pared 3 bases from V and 0 bases from J, leaving 9 bases between. The CDR3 DNA reads TGCAGCGTTGATCCCACGACCTCCTACAATGAGCAGTTCTTC. Translated: CSVDPTTSYNEQFF.